Shown below are 19 T cell receptor beta chains from a single sample sequenced in a study of blood T cell repertoires in COVID-19. The table came from immunoSEQ multiplex PCR; TCRdb's copy has only in-frame clones and leaves some out. The sample has about 87,000 clones; roughly 88% are singletons. The source material was peripheral blood. All receptors derive from a man at least 80 years old with acute or convalescent COVID-19.

This clone was seen once. The rearrangement joins TRBV6-2 or TRBV6-3 to TRBJ2-3, with a possible D match to TRBD2 (6 bases). Trimming cost V 0 bases and J 0 bases, with 10 bases left between them. The CDR3 consists of 16 residues. CDR1 and CDR2 (germline): MNHEY, SVGEGT. The CDR3 region is CASSYSLAVSTDTQYF. As DNA, the CDR3 is TGTGCCAGCAGTTACTCGTTAGCGGTTAGCACAGATACGCAGTATTTT.

The chain joins TRBV5-8 to TRBJ2-5, with a weak D call TRBD2 (6 bases). Per germline, CDR1 SGHTS and CDR2 YDEGEE. The CDR3 has 14 residues. Between the trimmed V and J ends, which lost 0 bases and 4 bases, there was a span of 10 bases. The DNA of the CDR3 is TGTGCCAGCAGCTTGGGGGACTTTTTAGAGACCCAGTACTTC. It translates to CASSLGDFLETQYF. Looking up the rest from reference TRBV5-8 and TRBJ2-5 gives the full variable domain: EAGVTQSPTHLIKTRGQQATLRCSPISGHTSVYWYQQALGLGLQFLLWYDEGEERNRGNFPPRFSGRQFPNYSSELNVNALELEDSALYLCASSLGDFLETQYFGPGTRLLVL.

In nucleotides, the CDR3 is TGTGCCAGCAGTGGAGGAGGGGAGAACACTGAAGCTTTCTTT. It translates to CASSGGGENTEAFF. The V gene is TRBV6-4, the J gene TRBJ1-1, with TRBD1 as a possible D gene (5 bases). There are 14 residues in the CDR3. Between the trimmed V and J ends, which lost 4 bases and 1 base, there was a span of 10 bases. CDR1 is MRHNA, CDR2 SNTAGT, per germline.

The gene calls are TRBV10-3 and TRBJ1-2; TRBD1 matches at 8 bases. From germline, CDR1 is ENHRY and CDR2 SYGVKD. This CDR3 spans 13 amino acids. V gave up 5 bases and J gave up 8 bases; unmatched junction bases: 7. The CDR3 sequence: CAISMDRVEGYTF. CDR3 nucleotide sequence: TGTGCCATCAGTATGGACAGGGTGGAGGGCTACACCTTC.

This rearrangement joins TRBV5-6 to TRBJ2-1; the D gene is possibly TRBD2 (6 bases). Germline V lookup: CDR1 SGHDT, CDR2 YYEEEE. V lost 3 bases and J 15 bases, leaving 16 bases between the germline ends. The CDR3 has 12 residues. CDR3 sequence (DNA): TGTGCCAGCAGCTGGCCCGGGAGTCATCCGTTCTTC. Translated: CASSWPGSHPFF.

This chain connects TRBV11-2 to TRBJ1-5; D may be TRBD1 (6 bases). Germline V gene sequence: CDR1 SGHAT, CDR2 FQNNGV. This CDR3 region has 13 residues. Deletions cut 3 bases from V and 7 bases from J, with 10 bases between. The CDR3 is CASSLNRDQPQHF. The CDR3 nucleotides are TGTGCCAGCAGCTTGAACAGGGACCAGCCCCAGCATTTT.

V and J are TRBV19 and TRBJ2-3; 7 nucleotides align to TRBD2. V trimming: 5 bases; J trimming: 3 bases; junction bases outside the gene matches: 8. The CDR3 runs 15 residues. CDR1 is LNHDA, CDR2 SQIVND, per germline (reference sequence). The CDR3 protein is CASSSRRGSTDTQYF. CDR3 sequence (DNA): TGTGCCAGTAGTTCCCGACGCGGGAGTACAGATACGCAGTATTTT. The variable domain in full, completed from reference TRBV19 and TRBJ2-3, reads DGGITQSPKYLFRKEGQNVTLSCEQNLNHDAMYWYRQDPGQGLRLIYYSQIVNDFQKGDIAEGYSVSREKKESFPLTVTSAQKNPTAFYLCASSSRRGSTDTQYFGPGTRLTVL.

V and J are TRBV11-2 and TRBJ2-5; TRBD1 is a possible D gene (6 bases). V lost 7 bases to trimming and J lost 3 bases, with 18 bases between them. Germline-derived CDR1 and CDR2 are SGHAT and FQNNGV. There are 15 residues in the CDR3. CDR3 DNA: TGTGCCAGCAACCCATACCGGGACACTAAAGAGACCCAGTACTTC. This sequence encodes CASNPYRDTKETQYF.

The CDR3 region is CAIILDRNTGELFF. CDR3 sequence (DNA): TGTGCCATCATCCTCGACAGGAACACCGGGGAGCTGTTTTTT. The genes are TRBV5-4 and TRBJ2-2, with D possibly matching TRBD1 (5 bases). The CDR3 runs to 14 residues. Trimming removed 9 bases from V and 1 base from J, with 13 bases in between. Germline loops: CDR1 SGHNT, CDR2 YYREEE (reference sequence).

The rearrangement joins TRBV5-1 to TRBJ1-5; 7 bases align to TRBD1. The CDR3 runs 14 residues. The germline V gene has CDR1 SGHRS and CDR2 YFSETQ. After removal of 4 bases from V and 4 bases from J, the junction contained 5 bases not matched to a gene. In DNA, the CDR3 is TGCGCCAGCAGCACGGGACAGACTAATCAGCCCCAGCATTTT. Translation gives CASSTGQTNQPQHF. The full variable domain, with the rest looked up from reference TRBV5-1 and TRBJ1-5, is KAGVTQTPRYLIKTRGQQVTLSCSPISGHRSVSWYQQTPGQGLQFLFEYFSETQRNKGNFPGRFSGRQFSNSRSEMNVSTLELGDSALYLCASSTGQTNQPQHFGDGTRLSIL.

For the CDR3, the DNA is TGTGCCAGCAGTTATGGGCCAGGGGCAAGCAATCAGCCCCAGCATTTT. It encodes CASSYGPGASNQPQHF. The chain recombines TRBV6-6 with TRBJ1-5, with a tentative D call TRBD1 (6 bases). The CDR3 loop spans 16 amino acids. With 3 bases removed from V and 1 base from J, the gap between germline ends came to 13 bases. Germline V gene lookup returns CDR1 MNHNY and CDR2 SVGAGI (reference sequence).

In this sample, this clone turned up once. The V call is TRBV19, the J call TRBJ1-5; 7 bases are shared with TRBD1. Germline assignment: CDR1 LNHDA and CDR2 SQIVND (reference sequence). J was trimmed by 6 bases and V by 4 bases; bases with no gene match: 12. The CDR3 extends over 16 amino acids. The CDR3 loop is CASSTIGGPAGQPQHF. The CDR3 bases are TGTGCCAGTAGTACCATAGGGGGCCCTGCTGGTCAGCCCCAGCATTTT.

The chain couples TRBV28 to TRBJ1-3, with 9 bases lining up with TRBD1. The CDR3 runs to 16 residues. J gave up 3 bases and V 6 bases, and 9 bases lay outside the gene matches. The germline gives CDR1 MDHEN, CDR2 SYDVKM. CDR3 coding DNA: TGTGCCAGCAGCGCCCGGGACAGGGCTGTTGGAAACACCATATATTTT. This translates into CASSARDRAVGNTIYF.

The chain joins TRBV3-1 (or the pseudogene TRBV3-2) to TRBJ2-3; tentatively, D is TRBD2 (7 bases). V gave up 0 bases and J gave up 1 base, with 11 bases separating them. The CDR3 sequence is 16 residues long. CDR1 LGHDT and CDR2 YNNKEL come from the germline V gene (reference sequence). Here the CDR3 reads CASSQDWGGGTDTQYF. In nucleotides, the CDR3 is TGTGCCAGCAGCCAAGATTGGGGGGGCGGCACAGATACGCAGTATTTT.

The rearrangement joins TRBV12-3 or TRBV12-4 to TRBJ1-1; D not certain. V gave up 3 bases and J gave up 1 base, with 6 bases separating them. This CDR3 has 13 amino acids. The CDR3 protein is CASSFERNTEAFF. DNA of the CDR3: TGTGCCAGCAGTTTTGAGAGGAACACTGAAGCTTTCTTT.

The V and J genes are TRBV11-3 and TRBJ2-2, with D tentatively TRBD1 (6 bases). CDR3 size: 11 residues. Germline CDR1 SGHNT, CDR2 YENEEA. The V and J ends lost 8 bases and 5 bases respectively, with 6 bases between them. The CDR3 sequence is CASQGTGELFF. CDR3 in DNA: TGTGCCAGCCAGGGGACCGGGGAGCTGTTTTTT. The variable domain in full, with the rest retrieved from reference TRBV11-3 and TRBJ2-2, is EAGVVQSPRYKIIEKKQPVAFWCNPISGHNTLYWYLQNLGQGPELLIRYENEEAVDDSQLPKDRFSAERLKGVDSTLKIQPAELGDSAVYLCASQGTGELFFGEGSRLTVL.

The rearrangement uses TRBV3-1 (or the pseudogene TRBV3-2) and TRBJ2-1; D ambiguous. CDR3 size: 15 residues. Trimming removed 4 bases at V and 2 bases at J, with 12 bases between. Germline values: CDR1 LGHDT, CDR2 YNNKEL (reference sequence). CDR3: CASSPLVGAYNEQFF. In nucleotides, the CDR3 is TGTGCCAGCAGCCCCCTAGTAGGAGCCTACAATGAGCAGTTCTTC.

This clone was counted between two and nine times. V gene TRBV6-5 combines with J gene TRBJ1-2; the D is unclear. Trimming shortened V by 0 bases and J by 7 bases, and 15 bases separated the two germline ends. This CDR3 region has 15 residues. Germline assignment: CDR1 MNHEY and CDR2 SVGAGI. The CDR3 DNA is TGTGCCAGCAGTTACTCGGATGGAAGCCGAGGTGGCTACACCTTC. Its protein product is CASSYSDGSRGGYTF.

This clone occurred once. J is TRBJ2-1 and V is TRBV11-3; tentatively, D is TRBD1 (5 bases). CDR3 length: 14 amino acids. In germline, CDR1 is SGHNT, CDR2 YENEEA. V was trimmed by 4 bases and J by 6 bases, leaving 13 bases between them. CDR3 coding DNA: TGTGCCAGCAGCTCCCTTACACAGGTCAATGAGCAGTTCTTC. Translating it yields CASSSLTQVNEQFF.